The 2 T cell receptor beta chains in this list originate from one sample, sequenced in a study of cytotoxic CD8 clonotypes in ibrutinib-treated CLL. TCRdb's copy holds only in-frame clones and misses some; the assay was immunoSEQ multiplex PCR. The data hold hundreds of thousands of clones, with 60% to 80% observed a single time. This specimen was PBMCs, taken after 12 months of ibrutinib treatment. The receptors were sampled from a human donor with chronic lymphocytic leukemia.

By frequency in the sample, this clone is medium-sized. The J gene is TRBJ2-5, the V gene TRBV7-2; tentatively, D is TRBD1 (6 bases). V was pared by 5 bases and J by 5 bases, with 15 bases between. CDR3 size: 14 residues. The germline CDR1 and CDR2 sequences are SGHTA and FQGNSA. The CDR3 spells CASSPGHRVETQYF. The CDR3 bases are TGTGCCAGCAGCCCGGGACACAGGGTCGAGACCCAGTACTTC. Supplemented by reference TRBV7-2 and TRBJ2-5, the full variable domain reads GAGVSQSPSNKVTEKGKDVELRCDPISGHTALYWYRQSLGQGLEFLIYFQGNSAPDKSGLPSDRFSAERTGGSVSTLTIQRTQQEDSAVYLCASSPGHRVETQYFGPGTRLLVL.

This chain connects TRBV11-1 to TRBJ1-2, with no clear D. The CDR3 extends over 14 amino acids. The V end lost 5 bases, the J end lost 2 bases, and 12 bases lay between the germline ends. Germline assignment: CDR1 SGHAT and CDR2 FQDESV (reference sequence). CDR3 protein: CASSRPPANYGYTF. In DNA form, the CDR3 reads TGTGCCAGCAGCCGACCCCCGGCGAACTATGGCTACACCTTC.